This is a list of T cell receptor beta chains from one sample in a study of CD4 and CD8 cells across lung adenocarcinoma regions. In TCRdb, the PCR reads were re-called with MiXCR into one record per CDR3 protein. The sample has 23,000 or so distinct CDR3 sequences; 53% are singletons. The sequencing sample was made of CD8+ T cells from the center of a lung tumor. These receptors were obtained from a male donor with lung adenocarcinoma. The CD4 and CD8 labels of this study may be unreliable. CDR3s include the opening cysteine and the closing phenylalanine or tryptophan. Fields, in order: clone size, J gene, D gene, V gene, CDR3 protein, CDR3 DNA. The D gene is left open where the match is weak. The listing skips clone size in some rows; elsewhere it reads once, few, many or a size class.

>-|TRBJ2-5|TRBD2|TRBV10-2
CASSVAGGWATQLF
TGCGCCAGCAGTGTAGCGGGAGGGTGGGCGACCCAGCTCTTC
>-|TRBJ2-5|-|TRBV6-1
CASSEAGTRVQDTQYF
TGTGCCAGCAGTGAAGCCGGGACCCGGGTCCAAGATACCCAGTACTTC
>-|TRBJ1-6|-|TRBV10-2
CASSEYPGAGNHHNSPLHF
TGCGCCAGCAGTGAGTACCCGGGGGCCGGTAATCACCACAATTCACCCCTCCACTTT
>-|TRBJ2-3|-|TRBV10-1
CASSEGQWATNIQYF
TGCGCCAGCAGTGAGGGGCAGTGGGCCACAAATATTCAGTATTTC
>few|TRBJ1-6|-|TRBV9
CASSVEQSNSPLHF
TGTGCCAGCAGCGTAGAACAGAGTAATTCACCCCTCCACTTT
>-|TRBJ2-5|-|TRBV6-1
CARGTGAGGGETQYF
TGTGCCAGGGGCACCGGGGCAGGTGGCGGAGAGACCCAGTATTTC
>once|TRBJ1-5|-|TRBV6-1
CASRGVGGQPLHF
TGTGCCAGCAGAGGGGTCGGGGGTCAGCCCCTGCATTTT
>-|TRBJ2-7|-|TRBV6-5
CACSYSGLVGTDTQYF
TGTGCGTGCAGTTACTCGGGGCTGGTCGGCACAGATACGCAGTACTTC
>-|TRBJ2-4|-|TRBV6-1
CGSMGRDATNTQYF
TGTGGCAGCATGGGGCGGGATGCCACAAATACTCAGTACTTC
>-|TRBJ2-4|-|TRBV28
CASSPFRGRDQNTQYF
TGTGCCAGCAGTCCCTTCAGGGGCCGGGACCAAAACACTCAGTACTTC
>-|TRBJ2-1|-|TRBV6-1
CASRLQGQGNEQFF
TGTGCCAGCAGACTCCAGGGTCAGGGCAATGAGCAGTTCTTC
>many|TRBJ1-1|-|TRBV6-1
CASSEQVRAEAFF
TGTGCCAGCAGTGAGCAGGTTAGGGCTGAAGCTTTCTTT
>medium-sized|TRBJ2-1|TRBD2|TRBV6-1
CASRRTLAGGYNEQFF
TGTGCCAGCAGAAGAACTCTAGCGGGCGGTTACAATGAGCAGTTCTTC
>-|TRBJ2-5|TRBD2|TRBV6-2/TRBV6-3
CASSYPGLAGGPETQYF
TGTGCCAGCAGTTACCCGGGACTAGCGGGGGGGCCAGAGACCCAGTACTTC
>-|TRBJ2-5|-|TRBV6-1
CASSDTQETQYF
TGTGCCAGCAGCGACACACAAGAGACCCAGTACTTC
>few|TRBJ2-7|-|TRBV3-1
CASSQEQGRSNEQYF
TGTGCCAGCAGCCAAGAACAGGGCCGGTCTAACGAGCAGTACTTC
>-|TRBJ2-5|-|TRBV10-3
CAGIGGGDPETQYF
TGTGCGGGCATCGGGGGCGGTGACCCAGAGACCCAGTACTTC
>-|TRBJ2-5|TRBD2|TRBV27
CASSLLGRTSGAEETQYF
TGTGCCAGCAGTTTATTGGGCCGGACTAGCGGGGCAGAAGAGACCCAGTACTTC
>-|TRBJ2-3|-|TRBV10-3
CAGGFGTGDTDTQYF
TGTGCCGGGGGTTTCGGGACCGGTGATACAGATACGCAGTACTTT